What follows are 27 T cell receptor beta chains derived from one specimen sequenced in a study of T-cell memory formation after mild COVID-19. One entry per CDR3 protein results from TCRdb running MiXCR on the 5' RACE reads. The sample includes some 440,000 distinct CDR3 sequences, around 25% seen only once; the top ten take approximately 13%. Sequences were obtained from PBMCs or a T cell subset sorted from them (not recorded which). The source is an adult woman who had mild COVID-19 (a few samples of this study predate the infection). Cell type and time point are not known.

CDR3 sequence: CATSDSGATGELFF. CDR3 nucleotide sequence: TGTGCCACCAGTGATTCTGGCGCCACCGGGGAGCTGTTTTTT. The rearrangement uses TRBV24-1 and TRBJ2-2; no definite D call. This CDR3 contains 14 residues. The V and J ends lost 2 bases and 4 bases respectively, with 7 bases between them. Germline CDR1 KGHDR, CDR2 SFDVKD.

This clonotype was picked up many times. The rearrangement links TRBV7-6 to TRBJ2-7; 11 nucleotides align to TRBD2. The CDR3 has 15 amino acids. CDR1 SGHVS and CDR2 FNYEAQ come from the germline V gene. V shed 5 bases and J 2 bases; nucleotides not matched to a gene: 5. CDR3 sequence reads: CASSPGTSGTYEQYF. The CDR3 bases are TGTGCCAGCAGCCCAGGGACTAGCGGTACCTACGAGCAGTACTTC.

This rearrangement joins TRBV18 to TRBJ2-3; TRBD1 matches 11 bases. The CDR3 consists of 15 residues. Germline CDR1 KGHSH, CDR2 LQKENI. J gave up 6 bases and V 3 bases, and 5 bases lay outside the gene matches. This CDR3 reads CASSPGQGARDTQYF. The CDR3, as DNA: TGTGCCAGCTCACCTGGACAGGGGGCGCGGGATACGCAGTATTTT.

This sequence joins TRBV18 and TRBJ1-3; D is perhaps TRBD1 (6 bases). Looked up from germline, CDR1 is KGHSH and CDR2 is LQKENI. The CDR3 is 17 residues long. V was pared by 3 bases and J by 1 base, with 16 bases between. CDR3 region: CASSPTARQGSGNTIYF. DNA for the CDR3: TGTGCCAGCTCACCTACCGCTCGGCAGGGGTCTGGAAACACCATATATTTT.

A few counts support this clonotype. The chain couples TRBV10-3 to TRBJ2-7, with 13 positions matching TRBD2. This CDR3 spans 18 amino acids. The germline gives CDR1 ENHRY, CDR2 SYGVKD. Trimming cost V 0 bases and J 2 bases; bases outside gene matches: 7. The CDR3 sequence: CAISESGLAGDPTYEQYF. The CDR3 DNA follows: TGTGCCATCAGTGAGTCAGGACTAGCGGGAGATCCCACCTACGAGCAGTACTTC.

The chain is built from TRBV5-1 and TRBJ2-7; 7 nucleotides match TRBD1. This CDR3 region has 14 residues. V dropped 0 bases and J dropped 5; count of bases not matched to a gene: 5. Germline CDR1 SGHRS, CDR2 YFSETQ. The DNA of the CDR3 is TGCGCCAGCAGCTTGGCGGGACAGTCCCACGAGCAGTACTTC. Protein product: CASSLAGQSHEQYF. Based on the CDR3 plus reference TRBV5-1 and TRBJ2-7, the full variable domain is KAGVTQTPRYLIKTRGQQVTLSCSPISGHRSVSWYQQTPGQGLQFLFEYFSETQRNKGNFPGRFSGRQFSNSRSEMNVSTLELGDSALYLCASSLAGQSHEQYFGPGTRLTVT.

This clonotype was seen more than once but under ten times. The chain joins TRBV7-2 to TRBJ2-5; the match to TRBD1 covers 7 bases. The V segment lost 1 base and the J segment 5 bases; nucleotides outside the gene matches: 7. Germline V gene sequence: CDR1 SGHTA, CDR2 FQGNSA. This CDR3 comprises 15 residues. In nucleotides, the CDR3 is TGTGCCAGCAGCTTAGGTGCAGGGGGAAGGGAGACCCAGTACTTC. Its protein product is CASSLGAGGRETQYF.

This clonotype came up a few times. The CDR3 spells CASRGTAGPGNTIYF. The CDR3 DNA is TGTGCCAGCAGAGGGACCGCCGGACCTGGAAACACCATATATTTT. V gene TRBV12-3 or TRBV12-4 combines with J gene TRBJ1-3, with D maybe TRBD1 (5 bases). Trimming stripped 6 bases from V and 2 bases from J, with 14 bases between. CDR3 length equals 15 residues.

In DNA form, the CDR3 reads TGTGCCAGCAGCCTTCGGACAGGAGGTGGATCACCCCTCCACTTT. It translates to CASSLRTGGGSPLHF. The chain recombines TRBV3-1 with TRBJ1-6, with 7 bases lining up with TRBD1. From germline, CDR1 is LGHDT and CDR2 YNNKEL (reference sequence). J was trimmed by 10 bases and V by 4 bases; bases with no gene match: 10. The CDR3 consists of 15 residues.

The chain couples TRBV20-1 to TRBJ1-2; tentative D call: TRBD1 (6 bases). Germline V gene sequence: CDR1 DFQATT, CDR2 SNEGSKA (reference sequence). The CDR3 consists of 13 residues. V lost 3 bases to trimming and J lost 2 bases, with 10 bases between them. CDR3 residues: CSASPGVNYGYTF. CDR3 nucleotide sequence: TGCAGTGCTAGCCCAGGGGTGAACTATGGCTACACCTTC.

As DNA, the CDR3 is TGTGCCAGCAGACTGAGACAGGGCTTCTCCTACGAGCAGTACTTC. This encodes CASRLRQGFSYEQYF. The chain carries TRBV6-5 and TRBJ2-7; 7 bases line up with TRBD1. V lost 6 bases, J lost 0 bases, and 8 bases stayed unmatched. Germline V gene data show CDR1 as MNHEY and CDR2 as SVGAGI. There are 15 residues in the CDR3.

This clonotype has only a few counts. V usage is TRBV5-5 and J usage is TRBJ2-3; D is unresolved. Germline loops: CDR1 SGHKS, CDR2 YYEKEE (reference sequence). This CDR3 contains 12 residues. Trimming took 4 bases from V and 8 from J, leaving 11 bases between them. The CDR3 is CASSPQGRTQYF. The CDR3 DNA sequence: TGTGCCAGCAGCCCGCAAGGACGTACGCAGTATTTT.

The CDR3 is CSALGHPISYNEQFF. The CDR3 DNA reads as TGCAGTGCGCTGGGACATCCGATCTCCTACAATGAGCAGTTCTTC. The V call is TRBV20-1, the J call TRBJ2-1; D might be TRBD1 (6 bases). The germline V gene encodes CDR1 DFQATT and CDR2 SNEGSKA (reference sequence). This CDR3 comprises 15 residues. The ends were cut back, 6 bases at V and 0 bases at J, with 15 bases in the middle.

The V call is TRBV12-3 or TRBV12-4, the J call TRBJ1-2; no definite D call. CDR3 length: 14 residues. Between the trimmed V and J ends, which lost 1 base and 6 bases, there was a span of 12 bases. For the CDR3, the DNA is TGTGCCAGCAGTTTAGTTTCGGGGATTCATGGCTACACCTTC. Residues: CASSLVSGIHGYTF.

V usage is TRBV5-1 and J usage is TRBJ1-1; D gene uncertain. The ends were cut back, 0 bases at V and 6 bases at J, with 12 bases in the middle. The CDR3 runs to 14 residues. Germline values: CDR1 SGHRS, CDR2 YFSETQ. CDR3 residues: CASSLGQPGSEAFF. The CDR3 DNA follows: TGCGCCAGCAGCTTGGGACAACCGGGCTCTGAAGCTTTCTTT.

J is TRBJ2-2 and V is TRBV5-1, with D unclear. Trimming removed 0 bases at V and 4 bases at J, with 19 bases between. The CDR3 runs 18 residues. Germline V gives CDR1 SGHRS, CDR2 YFSETQ. In DNA form, the CDR3 reads TGCGCCAGCAGCTTGGGGTTTCTCCGGCAGCTAAGCACCGGGGAGCTGTTTTTT. It codes for CASSLGFLRQLSTGELFF.

This chain connects TRBV20-1 to TRBJ2-3; 8 nucleotides agree with TRBD2. CDR3 size: 16 residues. Germline V lookup: CDR1 DFQATT, CDR2 SNEGSKA (reference sequence). The J segment lost 5 bases and the V segment lost 5 bases, leaving 15 bases of the junction unmatched. The CDR3 DNA is TGCAGTGCTCGAATGACGGGACTAGTTTTTTTAGATACGCAGTATTTT. Amino acid sequence: CSARMTGLVFLDTQYF.

The chain combines TRBV5-4 with TRBJ1-6; tentative D call: TRBD1 (6 bases). CDR3 length: 16 residues. Trimming left V 4 bases short and J 7 bases short, with 18 bases between. Looked up from germline, CDR1 is SGHNT and CDR2 is YYREEE (reference sequence). The CDR3, as DNA: TGTGCCAGCAGCAACTCGCCGGGACACATGAATTCACCCCTCCACTTT. It yields the protein CASSNSPGHMNSPLHF.

The rearrangement uses TRBV6-5 and TRBJ2-2, with TRBD2 identical over 7 bases. Trimming cost V 4 bases and J 1 base; bases outside gene matches: 3. There are 15 residues in the CDR3. Germline V gene lookup returns CDR1 MNHEY and CDR2 SVGAGI. DNA for the CDR3: TGTGCCAGCAGTTCCCAGCGGGAGAACACCGGGGAGCTGTTTTTT. As protein: CASSSQRENTGELFF.

The rearrangement joins TRBV7-8 to TRBJ2-1, with 8 bases aligning to TRBD1. CDR3 length: 19 amino acids. Per the germline V gene, CDR1 is SGHVS and CDR2 is FQNEAQ. J was trimmed by 2 bases and V by 3 bases; bases with no gene match: 15. Here the CDR3 reads CASSFPERPDRDPYNEQFF. Here the CDR3 DNA reads TGTGCCAGCAGCTTCCCCGAACGCCCGGACAGGGACCCCTACAATGAGCAGTTCTTC.

This clonotype was found a few times. This rearrangement joins TRBV29-1 to TRBJ1-2, with D possibly TRBD1 on 6 matching bases. V lost 6 bases and J 7 bases, leaving 12 bases between the germline ends. The CDR3 spans 11 residues. Germline-derived CDR1 and CDR2 are SQVTM and ANQGSEA. The CDR3 DNA follows: TGCAGCGTGGACAGTTCGGGTGGCTACACCTTC. This translates into CSVDSSGGYTF.

This chain joins TRBV24-1 and TRBJ2-2, with 8 bases aligning to TRBD1. The trim removed 5 bases at V and 5 bases at J, leaving 6 bases unmatched. The CDR3 extends over 15 amino acids. The germline V gene encodes CDR1 KGHDR and CDR2 SFDVKD. CDR3 in amino acids: CATSVFGTGTGELFF. Written as DNA, the CDR3 is TGTGCCACCAGTGTTTTCGGGACAGGTACCGGGGAGCTGTTTTTT.

This clonotype has more than one count but fewer than ten. The chain combines TRBV7-2 with TRBJ1-2; TRBD1 matches 7 bases. Germline-derived CDR1 and CDR2 are SGHTA and FQGNSA. Germline trimming cut 3 bases from V and 5 bases from J; bases unmatched to any gene: 27. This CDR3 contains 21 residues. This chain's CDR3 is CASSLAPPWDYTTGDLYGYTF. The CDR3 nucleotides read TGTGCCAGCAGCTTGGCACCTCCCTGGGACTACACCACAGGGGACTTATATGGCTACACCTTC.

This clonotype was seen a few times. The rearrangement joins TRBV6-5 to TRBJ1-1; the match to TRBD1 covers 7 bases. The CDR3 spans 14 residues. Germline values: CDR1 MNHEY, CDR2 SVGAGI. Unmatched junction bases numbered 3, after V lost 2 bases and J lost 3 bases. CDR3: CASSYGDRHTEAFF. CDR3 DNA: TGTGCCAGCAGTTACGGGGACAGACACACTGAAGCTTTCTTT.

The sample holds a few counts of this clonotype. This CDR3 reads CSASPGPYQETQYF. The CDR3 DNA is TGCAGTGCTAGTCCAGGCCCGTACCAAGAGACCCAGTACTTC. The chain carries TRBV20-1 and TRBJ2-5; D is uncertain. Germline values: CDR1 DFQATT, CDR2 SNEGSKA (reference sequence). There are 14 residues in the CDR3. Between the trimmed V and J ends, which lost 3 bases and 0 bases, there was a span of 11 bases.

This clonotype has ten or more counts. This chain links TRBV12-3 or TRBV12-4 with TRBJ2-3; D is perhaps TRBD1 or TRBD2 (5 bases each). There are 15 residues in the CDR3. V lost 5 bases and J lost 0, with 12 bases in between. CDR3 nucleotide sequence: TGTGCCAGCAGTCCCCGGGACCTCAGCACAGATACGCAGTATTTT. Protein: CASSPRDLSTDTQYF.

The genes are TRBV7-2 and TRBJ1-2; D uncertain. V was cut by 3 bases and J by 6 bases, with 17 bases left in between. The CDR3 spans 15 residues. Per germline, CDR1 SGHTA and CDR2 FQGNSA. As DNA, the CDR3 is TGTGCCAGCAGCTTCCGCTCAGCGAACGAAAATGGCTACACCTTC. Translation gives CASSFRSANENGYTF.